The present entry profiles one T cell receptor (beta chain) with its context. This clone has a handful of counts. No cognate antigen has been identified for it. No qualities accompany the bases; no much larger clone lies one base away. The data derive from a study of Tregs in tolerant kidney transplant recipients (dated by TCRdb to between 2018 and 2020). Study-wide context: The study applied TCRbeta sequencing to find donor-specific regulatory T cells before combined kidney and bone marrow transplantation and then followed those same cells after transplant. TCRbeta repertoire sequencing was used in 3 healthy controls to compare several methods for expanding Tregs specific for an allogeneic donor. Overall study outcomes, separate from this receptor: Expanding Tregs with activated donor B cells appeared to identify the most biologically relevant and donor-specific TCRbeta repertoire. Although technical replication error seemed to be minimal, the question of biological reproducibility was not addressed directly. The study was constrained by small patient numbers, and validation of the findings is required in larger populations and under other immunosuppression protocols.

Unstimulated Tregs (CD4+CD25+CD127-), CD4+ non-Tregs (CD4+CD25-), CD4 and CD8 cells were FACS-sorted from thawed PBMCs. Prior to Treg sorting, thawed PBMCs were rested overnight at 37 degrees C with around 220 IU/ml IL-2. Healthy control blood came either as purchased buffy coats or from healthy volunteers. Healthy control blood was processed to PBMCs by Ficoll density gradient and cryopreserved, and patient PBMCs were collected before and after transplant. The germline V gene encodes CDR1 MNHNY and CDR2 SVGAGI (reference sequence). Inclusive of the bounding cysteine and phenylalanine, the CDR3 is 14 residues long. The retained sequence is limited to the CDR3, 42 bases, with the frame set at the first base. At the junction V is shortened by 10 bases and J by 0 bases, with 15 bases in between. For TCRbeta CDR3 sequencing, genomic DNA was extracted from sorted cells using the QIAGEN DNeasy Blood and Tissue Kit. High-throughput TCRbeta CDR3 sequencing, including PCR amplification with bias correction and internal controls, was performed commercially through immunoSEQ. In the authors' own workflow: Unique productive TCRbeta sequences were defined by CDR3 nucleotide sequence where primers matched, and otherwise by CDR3 amino acid sequence together with Vbeta and Jbeta genes. As a correction for sorting error, sequences shared between sorted populations at a frequency ratio of 2:1 or less were discarded, and the remaining shared sequences were assigned to the higher population. Donor-reactive sequences were defined as at least 5-fold expanded in CFSE-low cells versus unstimulated cells, with frequency of at least 0.01% in CFSE-low cells. Repertoire divergence was quantified by Jensen-Shannon divergence using the top 100 TCRbeta sequences ranked by frequency. For samples with multiple sequencing runs, sorting error was corrected in each run separately before the runs were combined. Entries here come from immuneACCESS through TCRdb and include only in-frame sequences with V and J called. Some clones fail to appear in such tables; in the studies checked, an unresolved V gene covers under half of the shortfall, and the cause of the remainder is unknown. From that table come the V and J calls and clone size; the DNA was used to work out D and trimming. In all, the sample holds under 20,000 clones, and roughly 82% of those were seen once. The ten largest clonotypes hold 2% to 3% of the sample.

Sequencing input: Tregs from blood. The chain employs TRBV6-6 and TRBJ1-1; the D gene cannot be resolved reliably. This clonotype was sampled from a human donor in good health. The CDR3 in this case is CATRRSGMNTEAFF. The nucleotides are TGTGCCACCAGGCGGTCCGGCATGAACACTGAAGCTTTCTTT.